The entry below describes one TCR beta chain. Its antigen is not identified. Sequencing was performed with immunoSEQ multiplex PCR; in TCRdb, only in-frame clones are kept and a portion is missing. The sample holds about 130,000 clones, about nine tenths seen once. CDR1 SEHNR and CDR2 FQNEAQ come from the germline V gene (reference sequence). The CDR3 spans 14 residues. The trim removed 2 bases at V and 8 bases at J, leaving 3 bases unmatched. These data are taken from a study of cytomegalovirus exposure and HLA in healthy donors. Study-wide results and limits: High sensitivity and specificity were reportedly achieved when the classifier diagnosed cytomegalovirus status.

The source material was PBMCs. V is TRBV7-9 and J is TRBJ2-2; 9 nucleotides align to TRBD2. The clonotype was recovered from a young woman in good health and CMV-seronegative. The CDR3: CASSLTLAGGELFF. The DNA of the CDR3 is TGTGCCAGCAGCTTAACGCTAGCGGGAGGGGAGCTGTTTTTT.